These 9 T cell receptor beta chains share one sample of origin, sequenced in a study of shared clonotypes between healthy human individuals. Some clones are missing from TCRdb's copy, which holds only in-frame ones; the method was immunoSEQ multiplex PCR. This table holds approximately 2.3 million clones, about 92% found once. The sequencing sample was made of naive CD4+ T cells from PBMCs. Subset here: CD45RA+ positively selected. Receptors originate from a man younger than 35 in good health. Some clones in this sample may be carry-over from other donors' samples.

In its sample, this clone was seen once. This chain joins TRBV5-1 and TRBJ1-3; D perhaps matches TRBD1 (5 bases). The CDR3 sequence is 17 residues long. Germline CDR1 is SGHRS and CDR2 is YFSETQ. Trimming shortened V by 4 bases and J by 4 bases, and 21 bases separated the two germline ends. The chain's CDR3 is CASSRDSVSFTGNTIYF. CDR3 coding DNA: TGCGCCAGCAGCAGAGACAGCGTCTCCTTTACCGGAAACACCATATATTTT.

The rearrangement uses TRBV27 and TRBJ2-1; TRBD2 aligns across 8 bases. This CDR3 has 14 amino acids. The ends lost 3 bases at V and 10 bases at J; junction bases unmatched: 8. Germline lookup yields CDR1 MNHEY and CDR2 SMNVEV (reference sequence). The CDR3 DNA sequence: TGTGCCAGCAGTTTCCGACTAGCGATTCAAGAGCAGTTCTTC. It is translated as CASSFRLAIQEQFF.

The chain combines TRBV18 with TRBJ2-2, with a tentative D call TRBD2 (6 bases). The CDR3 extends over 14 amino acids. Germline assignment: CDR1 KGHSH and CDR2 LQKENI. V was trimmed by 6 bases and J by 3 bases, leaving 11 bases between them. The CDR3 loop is CASSLTGDTGELFF. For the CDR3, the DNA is TGTGCCAGCTCTTTAACGGGGGACACCGGGGAGCTGTTTTTT.

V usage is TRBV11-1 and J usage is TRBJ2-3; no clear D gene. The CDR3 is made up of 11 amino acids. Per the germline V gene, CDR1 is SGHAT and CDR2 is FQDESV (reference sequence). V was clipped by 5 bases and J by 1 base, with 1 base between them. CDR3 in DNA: TGTGCCAGCAGCCGCACAGATACGCAGTATTTT. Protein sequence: CASSRTDTQYF.

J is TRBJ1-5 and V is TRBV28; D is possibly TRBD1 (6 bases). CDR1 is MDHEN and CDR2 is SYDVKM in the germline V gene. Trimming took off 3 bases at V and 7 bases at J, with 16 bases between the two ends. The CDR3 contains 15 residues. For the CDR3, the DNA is TGTGCCAGCAGTTTGCCCCCCGCAGGGGACCAGCCCCAGCATTTT. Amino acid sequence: CASSLPPAGDQPQHF.

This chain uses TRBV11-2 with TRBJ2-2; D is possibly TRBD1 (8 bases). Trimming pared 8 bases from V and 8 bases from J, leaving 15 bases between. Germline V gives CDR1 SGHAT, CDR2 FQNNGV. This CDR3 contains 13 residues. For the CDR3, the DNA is TGTGCCAGCCAACAGGGGGGGACGGGGGAGCTGTTTTTT. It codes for CASQQGGTGELFF.

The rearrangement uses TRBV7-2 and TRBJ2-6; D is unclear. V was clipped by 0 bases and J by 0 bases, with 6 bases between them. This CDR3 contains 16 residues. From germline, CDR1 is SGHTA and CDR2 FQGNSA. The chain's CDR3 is CASSLAPVSGANVLTF. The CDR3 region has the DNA TGTGCCAGCAGCTTAGCACCCGTCTCTGGGGCCAACGTCCTGACTTTC. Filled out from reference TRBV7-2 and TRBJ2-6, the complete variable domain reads GAGVSQSPSNKVTEKGKDVELRCDPISGHTALYWYRQSLGQGLEFLIYFQGNSAPDKSGLPSDRFSAERTGGSVSTLTIQRTQQEDSAVYLCASSLAPVSGANVLTFGAGSRLTVL.

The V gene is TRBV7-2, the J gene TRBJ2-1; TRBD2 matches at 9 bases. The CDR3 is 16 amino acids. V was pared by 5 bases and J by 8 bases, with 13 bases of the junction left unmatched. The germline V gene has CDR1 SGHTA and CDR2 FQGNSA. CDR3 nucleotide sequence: TGTGCCAGCAGCCCCCTGGGCGGGAGGGCCTTCGATGAGCAGTTCTTC. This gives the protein CASSPLGGRAFDEQFF.

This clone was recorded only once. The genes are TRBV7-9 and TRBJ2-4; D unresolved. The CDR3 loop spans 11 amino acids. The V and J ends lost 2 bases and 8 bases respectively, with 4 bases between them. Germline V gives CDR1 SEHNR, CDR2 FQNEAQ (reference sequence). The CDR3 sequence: CASSLFDIQYF. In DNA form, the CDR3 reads TGTGCCAGCAGCTTATTTGACATTCAGTACTTC.